A selection of T cell receptor beta chains follows, all from one sample in a study of human T cells and chemical hapten exposure. TCRdb reanalysed the RACE reads using MiXCR and keeps one entry per CDR3 protein. The table shows under 110,000 distinct CDR3 sequences, with roughly 12% occurring only once. The sequenced sample was whole blood, obtained in connection with sensitization to the hapten diphenylcyclopropenone (DPC). The receptor source for this set is a woman between 50 and 59 years old with alopecia areata. Some clones in this sample may be carry-over from other donors' samples. The conserved cysteine and the conserved F or W are not part of the CDR3 here. Expanded clones are given a class, and other clones once, few, many or no size at all.

V	J	size	CDR3
TRBV9	TRBJ2-3	few	ASSAGLLAGMTDTQY
TRBV28	TRBJ2-6	many	ASSPSTGFSGANVLT
TRBV7-6	TRBJ2-1	.	ASSSGLAGGPEQF
TRBV4-1	TRBJ2-5	few	ASSQVLRADSAGTQY
TRBV19	TRBJ1-6	.	ASRQDDYNSPLH
TRBV27	TRBJ2-7	many	ASSPQGQSSYEQY
TRBV20-1	TRBJ1-5	.	SASPGTQPQH
TRBV20-1	TRBJ2-4	few	SATGTSGLAKNIQY
TRBV7-9	TRBJ2-2	many	ASSLVADPGELF
TRBV5-1	TRBJ2-7	.	ASSLALGSSYEQY
TRBV7-2	TRBJ2-5	.	ASSLGLRPETQY
TRBV28	TRBJ2-7	few	ASSFGGAQDEQY
TRBV5-1	TRBJ1-4	few	ASSSAGTGGEKLF
TRBV18	TRBJ2-7	once	ASSRLAGEFSEQC
TRBV27	TRBJ2-7	few	ASSGAGRIEQY
TRBV10-3	TRBJ2-4	.	AISTSSGQNIQY
TRBV6-5	TRBJ1-3	few	ASSYDRHSGNTIY
TRBV20-1	TRBJ2-4	few	SATNLGPDIQY
TRBV29-1	TRBJ1-5	.	SVGGPNQPQH